This T cell receptor (beta chain) came from a study of blood T cell repertoires in COVID-19. Data came from immunoSEQ multiplex PCR; TCRdb stores just in-frame clones and leaves some out. The sample yields 85,000 to 100,000 clones, 84% seen once. Germline V gene lookup returns CDR1 SGHVS and CDR2 FQNEAQ. Trimming at V came to 5 bases and at J to 4 bases, leaving 7 bases not matched to a gene. The CDR3 runs to 15 residues. This clonotype was obtained from a human donor in a cohort sampled during active COVID-19. Sequencing input: peripheral blood. The gene calls are TRBV7-8 and TRBJ1-5; 8 nucleotides align to TRBD1. This CDR3 is CASSPGGAWNQPQHF. DNA of the CDR3: TGTGCCAGCAGCCCAGGGGGCGCGTGGAATCAGCCCCAGCATTTT. The full variable domain, in which reference TRBV7-8 and TRBJ1-5 provide the parts outside the CDR3, is GAGVSQSPRYKVAKRGQDVALRCDPISGHVSLFWYQQALGQGPEFLTYFQNEAQLDKSGLPSDRFFAERPEGSVSTLKIQRTQQEDSAVYLCASSPGGAWNQPQHFGDGTRLSIL.